The entry below gives a single T cell receptor beta chain sequence along with its context. This sample is drawn from a study of CD8 T cells in Susac syndrome. Random hexamers primed reverse transcription of about 0.5 to 1 ug RNA. With immunoSEQ multiplex PCR, TCR beta CDR3 was amplified across 54 Vbeta and 13 Jbeta. TCRdb reprocessed the immunoSEQ multiplex PCR reads with MiXCR, giving one entry per CDR3 protein. Counted here are fewer than 350,000 distinct CDR3 sequences, around 85% occurring once; the ten biggest clones make up 0.2% to 0.25%. Blood CD8+ and CD4+ T cells underwent high-throughput TCR beta sequencing. The TEMRA cells underwent FACS enrichment, while the CD8+ and CD4+ T cells underwent negative isolation. The CDR3 is 15 amino acids. In germline, CDR1 is MDHEN, CDR2 SYDVKM. V was clipped by 8 bases and J by 4 bases, with 18 bases between them.

The rearrangement joins TRBV28 to TRBJ1-5; tentatively, D is TRBD1 (5 bases). The receptor's source is a human donor with multiple sclerosis. The sequenced material came from CD8+ T cells from PBMCs. CDR3 amino acids: CASGPEWRGNQPQHF. In DNA, the CDR3 is TGTGCCAGCGGACCGGAGTGGAGGGGAAATCAGCCCCAGCATTTT.